This T cell receptor (beta chain) stems from a study of blood T cells in healthy people across ages. CDR1 SGDLS and CDR2 YYNGEE come from the germline V gene. Trimming cost V 3 bases and J 4 bases; bases outside gene matches: 3. The CDR3 contains 14 residues. Through a sample-barcoded 5' primer and a J-beta primer mix, a second PCR was run for 7 to 11 cycles. Each CDR3 protein gets one entry after TCRdb re-called the 5' RACE reads with MiXCR. The data show fewer than 750,000 distinct CDR3 sequences, 45% to 55% seen once. The chain employs TRBV9 and TRBJ2-7, with 11 nucleotides matching TRBD1. The specimen was blood. The sequence was obtained from a man aged 80 or over in good health. CDR3 coding DNA: TGTGCCAGCAGCGCCCGGGACAGGGGGTACGAGCAGTACTTC. Protein sequence: CASSARDRGYEQYF.